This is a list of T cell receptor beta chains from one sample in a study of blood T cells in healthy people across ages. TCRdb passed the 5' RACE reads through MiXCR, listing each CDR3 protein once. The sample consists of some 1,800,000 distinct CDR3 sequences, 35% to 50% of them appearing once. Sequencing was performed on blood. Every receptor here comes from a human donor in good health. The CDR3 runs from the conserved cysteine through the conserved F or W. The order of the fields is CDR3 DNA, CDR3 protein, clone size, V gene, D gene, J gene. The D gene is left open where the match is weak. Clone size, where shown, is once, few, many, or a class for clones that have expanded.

cdr3_nt: TGTGCCAGCATGGTGGGGTTCGCTGGCTACACCTTC; cdr3_aa: CASMVGFAGYTF; clone_size: .; v_call: TRBV7-2; d_call: .; j_call: TRBJ1-2
cdr3_nt: TGTGCCAGCAGCTTTAATAGCGGGCTGGGAGAGACCCAGTACTTC; cdr3_aa: CASSFNSGLGETQYF; clone_size: many; v_call: TRBV7-2; d_call: TRBD2; j_call: TRBJ2-5
cdr3_nt: TGTGCCAGCAGCGGACCGCCGTTTCCTTACGAGCAGTTCTTC; cdr3_aa: CASSGPPFPYEQFF; clone_size: .; v_call: TRBV28; d_call: .; j_call: TRBJ2-1
cdr3_nt: TGTGCCAGCAGTTTTAGACGGGGACCTCCCTACAATGAGCAGTTCTTC; cdr3_aa: CASSFRRGPPYNEQFF; clone_size: .; v_call: TRBV12-3/TRBV12-4; d_call: .; j_call: TRBJ2-1
cdr3_nt: TGTGCCATCAGTCAACGGACTACACAAGAGACCCAGTACTTC; cdr3_aa: CAISQRTTQETQYF; clone_size: once; v_call: TRBV10-3; d_call: .; j_call: TRBJ2-5
cdr3_nt: TGTGCCAGCAGCTCATCCGGGTTCACTGAAGCTTTCTTT; cdr3_aa: CASSSSGFTEAFF; clone_size: .; v_call: TRBV7-1; d_call: .; j_call: TRBJ1-1
cdr3_nt: TGTGCCAGCAGCTCTCGGGGCGGAATCTATGGCTACACCTTC; cdr3_aa: CASSSRGGIYGYTF; clone_size: .; v_call: TRBV7-2; d_call: .; j_call: TRBJ1-2
cdr3_nt: TGCGCCAGCGACCGGTCCACAGATACGCAGTATTTT; cdr3_aa: CASDRSTDTQYF; clone_size: .; v_call: TRBV5-1; d_call: .; j_call: TRBJ2-3
cdr3_nt: TGTGCCAGCAAGGCATCAGGGGCGTTTGATGGCTACACCTTC; cdr3_aa: CASKASGAFDGYTF; clone_size: few; v_call: TRBV6-5; d_call: .; j_call: TRBJ1-2
cdr3_nt: TGTGCCAGCAGCTTAGACCGGCTCGATCAGCCCCAGCATTTT; cdr3_aa: CASSLDRLDQPQHF; clone_size: .; v_call: TRBV7-9; d_call: .; j_call: TRBJ1-5
cdr3_nt: TGTGCCAGCAGTGAATATTCGGTGGAGGCCCCTGGGAGTGAAAAACTGTTTTTT; cdr3_aa: CASSEYSVEAPGSEKLFF; clone_size: .; v_call: TRBV25-1; d_call: .; j_call: TRBJ1-4
cdr3_nt: TGTGCCAGCCTACTCGGGGACAAGAATTCACCCCTCCACTTT; cdr3_aa: CASLLGDKNSPLHF; clone_size: .; v_call: TRBV28; d_call: .; j_call: TRBJ1-6
cdr3_nt: TGCGCCAGCAGCTTGGAAGTAGTCGGGACAGTCCACGAGCAGTACTTC; cdr3_aa: CASSLEVVGTVHEQYF; clone_size: many; v_call: TRBV5-1; d_call: TRBD1; j_call: TRBJ2-7
cdr3_nt: TGTGCCAGCAGTTTTCAGGGCCCCTACAATGAGCAGTTCTTC; cdr3_aa: CASSFQGPYNEQFF; clone_size: many; v_call: TRBV27; d_call: .; j_call: TRBJ2-1
cdr3_nt: TGTGCCAGCAGCCTCCCGGCCTATGGCTACACCTTC; cdr3_aa: CASSLPAYGYTF; clone_size: .; v_call: TRBV12-3/TRBV12-4; d_call: .; j_call: TRBJ1-2
cdr3_nt: TGTGCCAGCGGTCAGGGGGCTCAAGATCGCGAGCAGTACTTC; cdr3_aa: CASGQGAQDREQYF; clone_size: few; v_call: TRBV5-5; d_call: TRBD1; j_call: TRBJ2-7
cdr3_nt: TGCGCCAGCAGCCAAGAAGGTCTGGAGACCCAGTACTTC; cdr3_aa: CASSQEGLETQYF; clone_size: .; v_call: TRBV4-1; d_call: .; j_call: TRBJ2-5
cdr3_nt: TGTGCCACCAGTGGGAAAAGGGTTGAGGAGTACCTTTTTCAGCCCCAGCATTTT; cdr3_aa: CATSGKRVEEYLFQPQHF; clone_size: .; v_call: TRBV24-1; d_call: .; j_call: TRBJ1-5
cdr3_nt: TGTGCTAGTGGTTGGGGTAGCGGGGGGGCCTACAATGAGCAGTTCTTC; cdr3_aa: CASGWGSGGAYNEQFF; clone_size: few; v_call: TRBV12-5; d_call: TRBD2; j_call: TRBJ2-1
cdr3_nt: TGTGCCAGCAGCTTACACGGTGTCAGCACAGATACGCAGTATTTT; cdr3_aa: CASSLHGVSTDTQYF; clone_size: .; v_call: TRBV11-1; d_call: .; j_call: TRBJ2-3
cdr3_nt: TGTGCCATCAGTGAAGAGGGCTCCGAGCAGTACTTC; cdr3_aa: CAISEEGSEQYF; clone_size: few; v_call: TRBV10-3; d_call: .; j_call: TRBJ2-7
cdr3_nt: TGCAGTGCTAGAGATCGGGATGAGCAGTTCTTC; cdr3_aa: CSARDRDEQFF; clone_size: few; v_call: TRBV20-1; d_call: .; j_call: TRBJ2-1
cdr3_nt: TGTGCCAACTCTAGGTCTAGAGGGGCGCAGTATTTT; cdr3_aa: CANSRSRGAQYF; clone_size: .; v_call: TRBV12-3/TRBV12-4; d_call: .; j_call: TRBJ2-3
cdr3_nt: TGTGCCAGCAGCCCATACTCCTACAATGAGCAGTTCTTC; cdr3_aa: CASSPYSYNEQFF; clone_size: many; v_call: TRBV7-3; d_call: .; j_call: TRBJ2-1
cdr3_nt: TGTGCCAGCAGTTACCCAGGGGCTCCCTCCTACGAGCAGTACTTC; cdr3_aa: CASSYPGAPSYEQYF; clone_size: .; v_call: TRBV6-5; d_call: .; j_call: TRBJ2-7
cdr3_nt: TGCAGTGCTCCCAGACAGCTCCTAAGAGAGACCCAGTACTTC; cdr3_aa: CSAPRQLLRETQYF; clone_size: few; v_call: TRBV20-1; d_call: .; j_call: TRBJ2-5
cdr3_nt: TGTGCCATCAGCGGACAGGGGAGGAACAATGAGCAGTTCTTC; cdr3_aa: CAISGQGRNNEQFF; clone_size: few; v_call: TRBV10-3; d_call: TRBD1; j_call: TRBJ2-1
cdr3_nt: TGTGCTAGTGGTTCGCCCCCGGGACAGACAAACTTCAATGAGCAGTTCTTC; cdr3_aa: CASGSPPGQTNFNEQFF; clone_size: .; v_call: TRBV12-5; d_call: TRBD1; j_call: TRBJ2-1
cdr3_nt: TGTGCCAGCAGCCAAGTGTATACTTATGGCTACACCTTC; cdr3_aa: CASSQVYTYGYTF; clone_size: few; v_call: TRBV3-1; d_call: .; j_call: TRBJ1-2
cdr3_nt: TGTGCCAGCAGTTACTCAAGTGACCTGAACACTGAAGCTTTCTTT; cdr3_aa: CASSYSSDLNTEAFF; clone_size: .; v_call: TRBV6-5; d_call: .; j_call: TRBJ1-1
cdr3_nt: TGCAGCGTTACGGCCGACTACAATCAGCCCCAGCATTTT; cdr3_aa: CSVTADYNQPQHF; clone_size: few; v_call: TRBV29-1; d_call: .; j_call: TRBJ1-5
cdr3_nt: TGCGCCAGCAGCTTGGGAGGGACTAGCGGGGGGGCCAATGAGCAGTTCTTC; cdr3_aa: CASSLGGTSGGANEQFF; clone_size: .; v_call: TRBV5-1; d_call: TRBD2; j_call: TRBJ2-1
cdr3_nt: TGTGCCAGCAGCCAAGAACCGGGACTAGCTTACTACGAGCAGTACTTC; cdr3_aa: CASSQEPGLAYYEQYF; clone_size: few; v_call: TRBV4-2; d_call: TRBD2; j_call: TRBJ2-7
cdr3_nt: TGCAGTGCTCTCCGGGACTTCGATCAGCCCCAGCATTTT; cdr3_aa: CSALRDFDQPQHF; clone_size: few; v_call: TRBV20-1; d_call: .; j_call: TRBJ1-5
cdr3_nt: TGCAGTGCTCCCCAGCGGGGGGAGGGGAACATTCAGTACTTC; cdr3_aa: CSAPQRGEGNIQYF; clone_size: .; v_call: TRBV20-1; d_call: TRBD2; j_call: TRBJ2-4
cdr3_nt: TGCGCCAGCAGCCAAGACGGTACAGATACGCAGGATTTT; cdr3_aa: CASSQDGTDTQDF; clone_size: .; v_call: TRBV4-1; d_call: .; j_call: TRBJ2-3
cdr3_nt: TGTGCCCGTAACCGGGCCAAAAACAATGAGCAGTTCTTC; cdr3_aa: CARNRAKNNEQFF; clone_size: .; v_call: TRBV9; d_call: .; j_call: TRBJ2-1
cdr3_nt: TGTGCCAGCAGCGAAGCGGGACCCAGCTCCTACAATGAGCAGTTCTTC; cdr3_aa: CASSEAGPSSYNEQFF; clone_size: .; v_call: TRBV7-7; d_call: TRBD2; j_call: TRBJ2-1
cdr3_nt: TGTGCCAGCAGCACAGGACTAACTAGGGAGACCCAGTACTTC; cdr3_aa: CASSTGLTRETQYF; clone_size: few; v_call: TRBV7-6; d_call: .; j_call: TRBJ2-5
cdr3_nt: TGTGCCAGCAGCTTATTCGCGATTTCCACAGATACGCAGTATTTT; cdr3_aa: CASSLFAISTDTQYF; clone_size: .; v_call: TRBV7-3; d_call: .; j_call: TRBJ2-3
cdr3_nt: TGCAGTGCTATCGACTGGAGGTCTGCCCCAGAGAATGAAAAACTGTTTTTT; cdr3_aa: CSAIDWRSAPENEKLFF; clone_size: .; v_call: TRBV20-1; d_call: .; j_call: TRBJ1-4
cdr3_nt: TGTGCCAGCATGGGGTACCGCGGGACAGGGATCTCTGGGGCCAACGTCCTGACTTTC; cdr3_aa: CASMGYRGTGISGANVLTF; clone_size: many; v_call: TRBV6-1; d_call: TRBD1; j_call: TRBJ2-6
cdr3_nt: TGTGCCAGCTTGGGACAGGCGAATTATGGCTACACCTTC; cdr3_aa: CASLGQANYGYTF; clone_size: few; v_call: TRBV28; d_call: TRBD1; j_call: TRBJ1-2
cdr3_nt: TGCGCCAGCAGCAGGGACGGCCAAGGGGGTGGCTACACCTTC; cdr3_aa: CASSRDGQGGGYTF; clone_size: .; v_call: TRBV4-1; d_call: .; j_call: TRBJ1-2
cdr3_nt: TGTGCCAGCAGCTCTACAGCGGGGTATGGGGGCTACACCTTC; cdr3_aa: CASSSTAGYGGYTF; clone_size: .; v_call: TRBV7-2; d_call: .; j_call: TRBJ1-2
cdr3_nt: TGTGCCAGCAGCTTAGAGGGGATCAGGGGGTCTTTCTATGGCTACACCTTC; cdr3_aa: CASSLEGIRGSFYGYTF; clone_size: few; v_call: TRBV11-2; d_call: TRBD1; j_call: TRBJ1-2
cdr3_nt: TGCGCCAGCAGCCCCGCGGTAGCGGGGAATTGGGGAAAGACCCAGTACTTC; cdr3_aa: CASSPAVAGNWGKTQYF; clone_size: few; v_call: TRBV5-1; d_call: TRBD2; j_call: TRBJ2-5
cdr3_nt: TGTGCCAGCAGTTTATTATTCGCGGAGGCAGGGGTGAACAATGAGCAGTTCTTC; cdr3_aa: CASSLLFAEAGVNNEQFF; clone_size: few; v_call: TRBV28; d_call: .; j_call: TRBJ2-1
cdr3_nt: TGCGCCAGCAGCCAAGTTCAGGGGGAGCTGGGTGAAGCTTTCTTT; cdr3_aa: CASSQVQGELGEAFF; clone_size: few; v_call: TRBV4-1; d_call: TRBD1; j_call: TRBJ1-1
cdr3_nt: TGTGCCAGCAGCTTAGGGCGGGTAAGGGTTGGCGAGCAGTTCTTC; cdr3_aa: CASSLGRVRVGEQFF; clone_size: .; v_call: TRBV7-2; d_call: .; j_call: TRBJ2-1
cdr3_nt: TGTGCCAGCAGCTTTAGCGGGGGTAGGCGAGAGACCCAGTACTTC; cdr3_aa: CASSFSGGRRETQYF; clone_size: .; v_call: TRBV7-3; d_call: TRBD2; j_call: TRBJ2-5
cdr3_nt: TGTGCCAGCAGCGTAGCCCAGAACACTGAAACTTTCTTT; cdr3_aa: CASSVAQNTETFF; clone_size: .; v_call: TRBV9; d_call: .; j_call: TRBJ1-1
cdr3_nt: TGTGCCAGCAGCTCCCCCGGGACGGGGGTTATCTACGAGCAGTACTTC; cdr3_aa: CASSSPGTGVIYEQYF; clone_size: .; v_call: TRBV9; d_call: .; j_call: TRBJ2-7
cdr3_nt: TGTGCCAGCAGCACCACAGGGGAAAATCAGCCCCAGCATTTT; cdr3_aa: CASSTTGENQPQHF; clone_size: .; v_call: TRBV7-9; d_call: TRBD1; j_call: TRBJ1-5
cdr3_nt: TGTGCCGGCCGGGACGGAGCCTACAATGAGCAGTTCTTC; cdr3_aa: CAGRDGAYNEQFF; clone_size: .; v_call: TRBV2; d_call: .; j_call: TRBJ2-1
cdr3_nt: TGCGCCAGCAAGCGGACTTATGAGCAGTACTTC; cdr3_aa: CASKRTYEQYF; clone_size: .; v_call: TRBV5-1; d_call: .; j_call: TRBJ2-5
cdr3_nt: TGTGCCAGCACCACTGACAGCACTCTGCCCCAGCATTTT; cdr3_aa: CASTTDSTLPQHF; clone_size: .; v_call: TRBV12-3/TRBV12-4; d_call: .; j_call: TRBJ1-5
cdr3_nt: TGTGCCATCAGTGAATTTAGAGCCTCCTACGAGCAGTACTTC; cdr3_aa: CAISEFRASYEQYF; clone_size: .; v_call: TRBV10-3; d_call: .; j_call: TRBJ2-7
cdr3_nt: TGCAGCTCCACCGGGTGGGGCCAAGACACCCAGTACTTC; cdr3_aa: CSSTGWGQDTQYF; clone_size: .; v_call: TRBV29-1; d_call: .; j_call: TRBJ2-5